This entry lists 13 T cell receptor beta chains sequenced from one sample in a study of T cell repertoires in cytomegalovirus infection. TCRdb reanalysed the reads using MiXCR and keeps one entry per CDR3 protein. The repertoire holds around 450,000 distinct CDR3 sequences, with roughly a third as singletons. The specimen sequenced was PBMCs. Receptors were obtained from a human donor in good health (CMV status not recorded). Some clones in this sample may be carry-over from other donors' samples.

This clonotype was counted ten times or more. The genes are TRBV7-8 and TRBJ2-7; D is possibly TRBD2 (5 bases). Germline CDR1 SGHVS, CDR2 FQNEAQ. Between the trimmed V and J ends, which lost 0 bases and 2 bases, there was a span of 8 bases. The CDR3 contains 14 residues. CDR3 bases: TGTGCCAGCAGCTTAGCCTCGGGGACCTACGAGCAGTACTTC. Translating it yields CASSLASGTYEQYF. Based on the CDR3 plus reference TRBV7-8 and TRBJ2-7, the full variable domain is GAGVSQSPRYKVAKRGQDVALRCDPISGHVSLFWYQQALGQGPEFLTYFQNEAQLDKSGLPSDRFFAERPEGSVSTLKIQRTQQEDSAVYLCASSLASGTYEQYFGPGTRLTVT.

The chain joins TRBV3-1 to TRBJ1-2, with D unresolved. This CDR3 spans 15 amino acids. CDR1 is LGHDT, CDR2 YNNKEL, per germline (reference sequence). V was trimmed by 4 bases and J by 4 bases, leaving 16 bases between them. CDR3 DNA sequence: TGTGCCAGCAGCCCCCTCCCGGAGCCGGTCTATGGCTACACCTTC. Residues: CASSPLPEPVYGYTF.

A few counts support this clonotype. The genes are TRBV6-1 and TRBJ1-5; TRBD1 agrees at 7 bases. V was pared by 4 bases and J by 4 bases, with 7 bases of the junction left unmatched. Germline CDR1 reads MNHNS; CDR2 reads SASEGT. This CDR3 has 15 residues. CDR3 coding DNA: TGTGCCAGCAGTGTTGCACAGGGGTCGAATCAGCCCCAGCATTTT. It translates to CASSVAQGSNQPQHF.

This clonotype was observed a handful of times. The genes are TRBV2 and TRBJ2-1; TRBD2 matches 9 bases. The CDR3 has 15 residues. V trimming: 8 bases; J trimming: 0 bases; junction bases outside the gene matches: 5. Germline CDR1 is SNHLY and CDR2 is FYNNEI. The CDR3 reads CASGKGLASYNEQFF. The CDR3 coding sequence is TGTGCCAGCGGGAAGGGACTAGCCTCCTACAATGAGCAGTTCTTC. Combining the CDR3 with reference TRBV2 and TRBJ2-1 gives the whole variable domain EPEVTQTPSHQVTQMGQEVILRCVPISNHLYFYWYRQILGQKVEFLVSFYNNEISEKSEIFDDQFSVERPDGSNFTLKIRSTKLEDSAMYFCASGKGLASYNEQFFGPGTRLTVL.

The V and J genes are TRBV28 and TRBJ2-6, with no clear D. CDR1 and CDR2 (germline): MDHEN, SYDVKM. This CDR3 comprises 17 residues. The V and J ends lost 5 bases and 1 base respectively, with 15 bases between them. Here the CDR3 reads CASSRPSTKSGANVLTF. CDR3 DNA sequence: TGTGCCAGCAGTCGACCGTCCACAAAGTCTGGGGCCAACGTCCTGACTTTC.

This clonotype has only a few counts. This chain uses TRBV20-1 with TRBJ1-5; 9 bases line up with TRBD1. V was pared by 5 bases and J by 0 bases, with 5 bases of the junction left unmatched. CDR1 DFQATT and CDR2 SNEGSKA come from the germline V gene (reference sequence). This CDR3 is 15 amino acids long. The CDR3 region is CSAGTGTYSNQPQHF. In DNA, the CDR3 is TGCAGTGCTGGGACAGGGACATATAGCAATCAGCCCCAGCATTTT.

The chain carries TRBV4-1 and TRBJ2-7; D is unclear. This CDR3 spans 16 amino acids. Germline loops: CDR1 MGHRA, CDR2 YSYEKL. Trimming removed 3 bases from V and 2 bases from J, with 17 bases in between. CDR3 amino acids: CASSQAPGVVTYEQYF. CDR3 in DNA: TGCGCCAGCAGCCAGGCACCTGGGGTAGTTACCTACGAGCAGTACTTC.

This clonotype was recorded a few times. A much larger clone differs from this one at a single base, so this may be a read error. This sequence joins TRBV27 and TRBJ2-1, with 7 positions matching TRBD2. The CDR3 has 12 amino acids. CDR1 and CDR2 from the germline V gene are MNHEY and SMNVEV (reference sequence). DNA for the CDR3: TGTTCCAGCACCCCCGGGGGGAGTGAGCAGTTCTTC. It is translated as CSSTPGGSEQFF.

The chain employs TRBV12-5 and TRBJ1-1; no firm D call. Germline CDR1 LGHNT, CDR2 FRNRAP. V shed 3 bases and J shed 1 base, with 6 bases lying between them. This CDR3 has 13 residues. The CDR3 is CASGLSGNTEAFF. The CDR3 DNA reads as TGTGCTAGTGGTTTATCAGGGAACACTGAAGCTTTCTTT.

This clonotype was seen many times. The rearrangement joins TRBV4-1 to TRBJ1-2; perhaps TRBD1 as D (6 bases). Trimming cost V 1 base and J 6 bases, with 15 bases left between them. This CDR3 region has 15 residues. Germline V lookup: CDR1 MGHRA, CDR2 YSYEKL. CDR3 DNA sequence: TGCGCCAGCAGCCAAGGAAGACAGGACAGACATGGCTACACCTTC. It specifies CASSQGRQDRHGYTF.

The V and J genes are TRBV29-1 and TRBJ2-5, with TRBD2 identical over 9 bases. With V trimmed by 7 bases and J by 4 bases, 10 bases remained unmatched. Germline V gene lookup returns CDR1 SQVTM and CDR2 ANQGSEA. The CDR3 spans 14 residues. CDR3 DNA sequence: TGCAGCGCCCGCCGGGGCGGGGGGGGAGAGACCCAGTACTTC. It encodes CSARRGGGGETQYF.

The sample holds a few counts of this clonotype. The chain is built from TRBV6-5 and TRBJ2-3; D is tentatively TRBD1 or TRBD2 (5 bases each). The CDR3 loop spans 18 amino acids. Germline-derived CDR1 and CDR2 are MNHEY and SVGAGI. V dropped 0 bases and J dropped 0 bases, with 16 bases sitting between them. CDR3 in amino acids: CASSYSISGGGSTDTQYF. The CDR3 DNA follows: TGTGCCAGCAGTTACTCCATCTCGGGTGGGGGTAGCACAGATACGCAGTATTTT.

This clonotype was seen ten or more times. CDR3 sequence reads: CASSLESGLQETQYF. CDR3 sequence (DNA): TGTGCCAGCAGCTTAGAGAGCGGGCTGCAAGAGACCCAGTACTTC. The V call is TRBV7-8, the J call TRBJ2-5, with TRBD2 as a possible D gene (6 bases). The CDR3 is made up of 15 amino acids. Looked up from germline, CDR1 is SGHVS and CDR2 is FQNEAQ. With 1 base removed from V and 2 bases from J, the gap between germline ends came to 11 bases. The full variable domain, in which reference TRBV7-8 and TRBJ2-5 provide the parts outside the CDR3, is GAGVSQSPRYKVAKRGQDVALRCDPISGHVSLFWYQQALGQGPEFLTYFQNEAQLDKSGLPSDRFFAERPEGSVSTLKIQRTQQEDSAVYLCASSLESGLQETQYFGPGTRLLVL.